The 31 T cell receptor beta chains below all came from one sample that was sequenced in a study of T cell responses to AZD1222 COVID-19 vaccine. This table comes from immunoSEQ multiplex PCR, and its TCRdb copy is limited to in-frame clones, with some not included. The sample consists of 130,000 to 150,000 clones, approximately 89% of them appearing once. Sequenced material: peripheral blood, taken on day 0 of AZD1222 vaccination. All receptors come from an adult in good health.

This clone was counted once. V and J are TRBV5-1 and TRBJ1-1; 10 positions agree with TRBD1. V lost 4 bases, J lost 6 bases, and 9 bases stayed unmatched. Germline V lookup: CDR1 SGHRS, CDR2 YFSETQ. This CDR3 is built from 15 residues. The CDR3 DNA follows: TGCGCCAGCAGCGCCGGACAGGGGGATTTTTCTGAAGCTTTCTTT. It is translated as CASSAGQGDFSEAFF.

CDR3 nucleotides: TGTGCCTGGAGTCCCGCCCGGGATAGGTCAAATGAAAAACTGTTTTTT. Amino acid sequence: CAWSPARDRSNEKLFF. The chain is built from TRBV30 and TRBJ1-4; D is ambiguous. CDR3 length: 16 residues. The germline V gene encodes CDR1 GTSNPN and CDR2 SVGIG (reference sequence). V lost 2 bases and J lost 5, with 18 bases in between.

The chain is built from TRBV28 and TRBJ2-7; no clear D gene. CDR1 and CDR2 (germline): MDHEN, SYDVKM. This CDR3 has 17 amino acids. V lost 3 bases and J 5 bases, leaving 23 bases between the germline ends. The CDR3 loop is CASSLMADARNWNEQYF. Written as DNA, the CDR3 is TGTGCCAGCAGTTTGATGGCAGACGCTAGGAATTGGAACGAGCAGTACTTC.

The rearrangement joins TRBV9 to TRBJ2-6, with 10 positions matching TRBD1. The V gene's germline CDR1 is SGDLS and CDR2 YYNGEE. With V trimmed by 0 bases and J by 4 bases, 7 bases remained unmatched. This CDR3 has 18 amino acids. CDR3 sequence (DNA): TGTGCCAGCAGCGTAGGTGGGACAGGGGTAGTCGGGGCCAACGTCCTGACTTTC. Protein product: CASSVGGTGVVGANVLTF. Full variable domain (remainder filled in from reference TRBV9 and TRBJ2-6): DSGVTQTPKHLITATGQRVTLRCSPRSGDLSVYWYQQSLDQGLQFLIQYYNGEERAKGNILERFSAQQFPDLHSELNLSSLELGDSALYFCASSVGGTGVVGANVLTFGAGSRLTVL.

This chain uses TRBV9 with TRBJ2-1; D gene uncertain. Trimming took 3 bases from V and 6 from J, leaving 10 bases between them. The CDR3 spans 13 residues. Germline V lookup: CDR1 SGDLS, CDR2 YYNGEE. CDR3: CASSATSSNEQFF. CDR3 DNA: TGTGCCAGCAGCGCTACAAGCTCCAATGAGCAGTTCTTC.

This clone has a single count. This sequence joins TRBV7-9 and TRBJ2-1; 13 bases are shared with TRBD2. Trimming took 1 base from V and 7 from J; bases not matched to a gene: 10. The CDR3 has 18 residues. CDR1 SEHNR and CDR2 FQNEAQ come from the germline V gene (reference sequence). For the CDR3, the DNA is TGTGCCAGCAGCTTAGAGGGCGGAGGACTAGCGGGAGTAAATGAGCAGTTCTTC. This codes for CASSLEGGGLAGVNEQFF.

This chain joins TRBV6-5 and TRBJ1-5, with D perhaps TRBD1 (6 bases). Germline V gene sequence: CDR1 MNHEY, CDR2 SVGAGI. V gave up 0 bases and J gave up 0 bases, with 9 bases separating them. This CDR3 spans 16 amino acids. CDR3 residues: CASSYSSGVSNQPQHF. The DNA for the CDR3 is TGTGCCAGCAGTTACTCCTCAGGGGTTAGCAATCAGCCCCAGCATTTT.

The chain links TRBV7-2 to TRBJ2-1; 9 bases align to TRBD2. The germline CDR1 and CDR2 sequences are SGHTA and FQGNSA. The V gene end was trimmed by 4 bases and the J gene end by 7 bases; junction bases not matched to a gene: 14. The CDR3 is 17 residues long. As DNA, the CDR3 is TGTGCCAGCAGCTCCTATATCCTAGCGGGATTAGATAATGAGCAGTTCTTC. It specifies CASSSYILAGLDNEQFF.

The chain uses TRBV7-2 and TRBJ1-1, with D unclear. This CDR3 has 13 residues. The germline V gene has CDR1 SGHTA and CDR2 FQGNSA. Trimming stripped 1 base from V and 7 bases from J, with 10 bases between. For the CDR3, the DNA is TGTGCCAGCAGCTTAGGCTCAGGAAGTGAAGCTTTCTTT. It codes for CASSLGSGSEAFF.

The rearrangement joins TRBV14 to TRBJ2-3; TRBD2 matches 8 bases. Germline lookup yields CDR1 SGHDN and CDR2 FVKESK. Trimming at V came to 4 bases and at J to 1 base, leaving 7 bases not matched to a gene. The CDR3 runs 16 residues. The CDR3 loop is CASSPGLGAGTDTQYF. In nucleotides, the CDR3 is TGTGCCAGCAGCCCGGGACTAGGGGCGGGCACAGATACGCAGTATTTT.

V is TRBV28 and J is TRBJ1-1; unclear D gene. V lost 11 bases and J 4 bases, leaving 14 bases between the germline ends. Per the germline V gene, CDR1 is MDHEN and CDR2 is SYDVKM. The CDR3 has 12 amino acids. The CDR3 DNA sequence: TGTGCCTCGAGAGCTCCGGGCACTGAAGCTTTCTTT. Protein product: CASRAPGTEAFF. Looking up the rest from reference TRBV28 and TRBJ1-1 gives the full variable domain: DVKVTQSSRYLVKRTGEKVFLECVQDMDHENMFWYRQDPGLGLRLIYFSYDVKMKEKGDIPEGYSVSREKKERFSLILESASTNQTSMYLCASRAPGTEAFFGQGTRLTVV.

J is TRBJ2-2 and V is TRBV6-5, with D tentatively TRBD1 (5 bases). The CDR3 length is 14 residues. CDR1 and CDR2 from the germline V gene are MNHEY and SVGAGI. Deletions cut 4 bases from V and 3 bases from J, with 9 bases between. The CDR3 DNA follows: TGTGCCAGCAGTTTCCAGGGTTACACCGGGGAGCTGTTTTTT. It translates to CASSFQGYTGELFF.

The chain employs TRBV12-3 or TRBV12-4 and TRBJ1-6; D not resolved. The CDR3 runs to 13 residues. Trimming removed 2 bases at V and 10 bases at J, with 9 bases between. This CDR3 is CASSLLVKSPLHF. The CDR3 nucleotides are TGTGCCAGCAGTTTATTGGTGAAGTCACCCCTCCACTTT.

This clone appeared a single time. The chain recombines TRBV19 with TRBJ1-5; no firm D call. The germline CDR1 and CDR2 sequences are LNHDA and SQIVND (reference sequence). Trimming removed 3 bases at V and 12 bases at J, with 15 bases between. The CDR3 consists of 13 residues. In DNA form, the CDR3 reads TGTGCCAGTAGTATCGTAGGGAGAGGAGTCCAGCATTTT. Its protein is CASSIVGRGVQHF.

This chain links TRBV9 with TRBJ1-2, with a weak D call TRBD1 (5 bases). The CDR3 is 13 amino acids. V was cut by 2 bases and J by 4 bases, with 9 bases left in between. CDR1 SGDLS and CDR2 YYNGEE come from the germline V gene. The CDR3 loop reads CASSVGQSYGYTF. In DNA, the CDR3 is TGTGCCAGCAGCGTGGGGCAGTCCTATGGCTACACCTTC. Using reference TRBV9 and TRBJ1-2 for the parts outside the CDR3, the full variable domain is DSGVTQTPKHLITATGQRVTLRCSPRSGDLSVYWYQQSLDQGLQFLIQYYNGEERAKGNILERFSAQQFPDLHSELNLSSLELGDSALYFCASSVGQSYGYTFGSGTRLTVV.

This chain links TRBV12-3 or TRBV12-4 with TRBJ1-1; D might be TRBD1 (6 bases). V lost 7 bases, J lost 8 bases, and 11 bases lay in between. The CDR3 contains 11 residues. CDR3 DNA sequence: TGTGCCAGCAACTTCGGACAGGAAGCTTTCTTT. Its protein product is CASNFGQEAFF.

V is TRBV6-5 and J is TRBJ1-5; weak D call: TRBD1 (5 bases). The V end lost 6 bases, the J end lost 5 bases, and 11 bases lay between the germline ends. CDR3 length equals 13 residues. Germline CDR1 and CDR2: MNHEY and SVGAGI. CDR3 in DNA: TGTGCCAGCAGCGGGGCGAAGGATCAGCCCCAGCATTTT. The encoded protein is CASSGAKDQPQHF.

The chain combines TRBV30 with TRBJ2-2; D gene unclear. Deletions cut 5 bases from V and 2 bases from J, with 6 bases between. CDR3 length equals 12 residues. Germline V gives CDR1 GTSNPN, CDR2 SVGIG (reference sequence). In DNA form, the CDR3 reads TGTGCCTGGGACCACAACACCGGGGAGCTGTTTTTT. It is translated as CAWDHNTGELFF.

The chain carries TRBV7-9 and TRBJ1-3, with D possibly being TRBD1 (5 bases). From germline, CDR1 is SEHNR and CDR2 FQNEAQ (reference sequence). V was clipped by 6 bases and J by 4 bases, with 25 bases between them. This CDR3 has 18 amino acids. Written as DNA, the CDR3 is TGTGCCAGCAGTTTTGTTACCTCGGGACTCCCGGCGGGAAACACCATATATTTT. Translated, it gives CASSFVTSGLPAGNTIYF.

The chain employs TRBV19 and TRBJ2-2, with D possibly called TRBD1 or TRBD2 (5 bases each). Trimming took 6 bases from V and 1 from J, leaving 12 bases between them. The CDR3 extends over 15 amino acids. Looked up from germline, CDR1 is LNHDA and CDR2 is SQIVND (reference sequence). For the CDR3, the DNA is TGTGCCAGTAGGAGGGGACGAGAGAACACCGGGGAGCTGTTTTTT. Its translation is CASRRGRENTGELFF.

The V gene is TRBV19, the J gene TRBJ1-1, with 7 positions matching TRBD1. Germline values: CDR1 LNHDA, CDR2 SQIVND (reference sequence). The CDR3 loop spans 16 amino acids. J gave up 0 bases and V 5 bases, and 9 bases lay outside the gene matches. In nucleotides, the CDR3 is TGTGCCAGTAGTGAGAGGACAGGCGGTATGAACACTGAAGCTTTCTTT. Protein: CASSERTGGMNTEAFF.

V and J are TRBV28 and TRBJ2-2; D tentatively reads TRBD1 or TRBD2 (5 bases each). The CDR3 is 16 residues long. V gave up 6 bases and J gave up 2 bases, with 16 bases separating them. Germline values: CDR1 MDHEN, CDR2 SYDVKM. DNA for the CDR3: TGTGCCAGCAGCCGAATCTGGGGGTCCAACACCGGGGAGCTGTTTTTT. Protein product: CASSRIWGSNTGELFF.

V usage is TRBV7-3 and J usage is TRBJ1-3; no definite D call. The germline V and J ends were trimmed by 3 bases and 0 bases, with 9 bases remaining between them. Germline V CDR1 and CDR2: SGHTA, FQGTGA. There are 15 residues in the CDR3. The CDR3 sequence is CASSLEGGSGNTIYF. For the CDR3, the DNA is TGTGCCAGCAGCTTGGAGGGCGGCTCTGGAAACACCATATATTTT. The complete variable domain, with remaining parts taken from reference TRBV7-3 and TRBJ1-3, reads GAGVSQTPSNKVTEKGKYVELRCDPISGHTALYWYRQSLGQGPEFLIYFQGTGAADDSGLPNDRFFAVRPEGSVSTLKIQRTERGDSAVYLCASSLEGGSGNTIYFGEGSWLTVV.

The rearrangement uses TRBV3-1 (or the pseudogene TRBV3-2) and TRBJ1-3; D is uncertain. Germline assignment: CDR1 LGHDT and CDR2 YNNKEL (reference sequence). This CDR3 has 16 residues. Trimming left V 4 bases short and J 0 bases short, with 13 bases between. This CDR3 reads CASSPTRDSSGNTIYF. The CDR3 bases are TGTGCCAGCAGCCCCACAAGGGATAGCTCTGGAAACACCATATATTTT.

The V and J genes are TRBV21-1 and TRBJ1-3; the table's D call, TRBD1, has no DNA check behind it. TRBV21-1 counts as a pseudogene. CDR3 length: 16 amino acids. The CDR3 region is CASSKQAPYSGNTIYF. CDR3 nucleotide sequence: TGTGCCAGCAGCAAACAGGCGCCTTACTCTGGAAACACCATATATTTT.

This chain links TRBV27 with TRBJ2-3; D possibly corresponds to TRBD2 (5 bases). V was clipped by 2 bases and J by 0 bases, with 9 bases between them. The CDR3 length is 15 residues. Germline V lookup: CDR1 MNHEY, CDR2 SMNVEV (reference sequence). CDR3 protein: CASSLRRRSTDTQYF. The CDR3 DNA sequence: TGTGCCAGCAGTTTAAGGCGGAGGAGCACAGATACGCAGTATTTT.

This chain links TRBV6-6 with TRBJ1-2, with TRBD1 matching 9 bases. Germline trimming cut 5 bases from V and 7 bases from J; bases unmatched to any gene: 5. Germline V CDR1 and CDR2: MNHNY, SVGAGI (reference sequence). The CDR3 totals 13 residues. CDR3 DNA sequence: TGTGCCAGCAGTCTAAGGGACAGGGCTGGCTACACCTTC. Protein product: CASSLRDRAGYTF.

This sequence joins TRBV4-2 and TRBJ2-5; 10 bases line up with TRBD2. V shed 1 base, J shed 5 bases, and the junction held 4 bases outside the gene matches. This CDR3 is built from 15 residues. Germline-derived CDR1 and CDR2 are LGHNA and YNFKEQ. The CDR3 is CASSQGASGSETQYF. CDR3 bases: TGTGCCAGCAGCCAAGGAGCTAGCGGGAGCGAGACCCAGTACTTC.

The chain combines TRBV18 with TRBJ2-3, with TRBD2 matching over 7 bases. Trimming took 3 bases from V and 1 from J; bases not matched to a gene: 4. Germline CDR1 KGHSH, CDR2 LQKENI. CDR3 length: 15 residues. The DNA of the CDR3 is TGTGCCAGCTCACCGGCGGGAGTGGGCACAGATACGCAGTATTTT. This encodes CASSPAGVGTDTQYF.

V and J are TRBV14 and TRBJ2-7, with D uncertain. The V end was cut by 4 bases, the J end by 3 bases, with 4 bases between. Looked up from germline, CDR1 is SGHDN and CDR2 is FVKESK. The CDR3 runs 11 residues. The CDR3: CASSPGYEQYF. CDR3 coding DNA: TGTGCCAGCAGCCCCGGCTACGAGCAGTACTTC.

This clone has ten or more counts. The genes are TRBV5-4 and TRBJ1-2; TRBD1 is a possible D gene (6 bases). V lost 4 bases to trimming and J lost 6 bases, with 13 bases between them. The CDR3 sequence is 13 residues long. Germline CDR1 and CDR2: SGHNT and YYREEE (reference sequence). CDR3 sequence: CASSVQGRNGYTF. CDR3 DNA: TGTGCCAGCAGCGTTCAGGGGAGGAATGGCTACACCTTC.